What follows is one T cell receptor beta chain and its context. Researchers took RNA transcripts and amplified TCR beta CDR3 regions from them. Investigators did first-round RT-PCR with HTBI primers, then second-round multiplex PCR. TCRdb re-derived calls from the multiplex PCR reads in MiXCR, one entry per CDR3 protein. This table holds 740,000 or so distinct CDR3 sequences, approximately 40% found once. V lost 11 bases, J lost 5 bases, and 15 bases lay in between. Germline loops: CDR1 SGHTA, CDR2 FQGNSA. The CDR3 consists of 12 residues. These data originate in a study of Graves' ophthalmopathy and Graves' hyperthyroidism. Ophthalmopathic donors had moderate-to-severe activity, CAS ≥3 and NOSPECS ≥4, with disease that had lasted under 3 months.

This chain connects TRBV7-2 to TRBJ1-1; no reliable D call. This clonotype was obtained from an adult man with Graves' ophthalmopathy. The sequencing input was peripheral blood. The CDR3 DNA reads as TGTGCCTGGAGTGTACGAGGGACTGAAGCTTTCTTT. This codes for CAWSVRGTEAFF.